This note documents a single T cell receptor (beta chain) sequence. Method: immunoSEQ multiplex PCR; TCRdb's copy keeps in-frame clones and lacks some. This sample has roughly 69,000 clones, with 87% found just once. The data are from a study of OX40 agonist ivuxolimab in advanced cancers. Per the germline V gene, CDR1 is MDHEN and CDR2 is SYDVKM. There are 14 residues in the CDR3. V lost 8 bases and J lost 3, with 17 bases in between. Sequenced material: CD4+ or CD8+ T cells sorted from blood, taken in a trial of the OX40 agonist ivuxolimab. This clonotype was sampled from an adult with an advanced solid tumor such as melanoma, head and neck, liver or kidney cancer. The rearrangement joins TRBV28 to TRBJ2-7; tentative D call: TRBD2 (6 bases). CDR3 sequence (DNA): TGTGCCAGCTCATCCCTGGGGGGAGGCTACGAGCAGTACTTC. Translation gives CASSSLGGGYEQYF.